One sample yielded the 15 T cell receptor beta chains listed below, sequenced in a study of PD-1 blockade in classical Hodgkin lymphoma. Data came from immunoSEQ multiplex PCR; TCRdb stores just in-frame clones and leaves some out. The sample consists of 95,000 to 120,000 clones, 80% to 90% of them appearing once. Every single patient, without exception, relapsed after autologous stem cell transplantation, and brentuximab vedotin exposure varied. The sequencing here drew on peripheral blood mononuclear cells (PBMCs), taken before the second cycle of nivolumab. These receptors all stem from a human donor with classical Hodgkin lymphoma.

This chain connects TRBV29-1 to TRBJ2-7; 7 positions match TRBD1. The germline gives CDR1 SQVTM, CDR2 ANQGSEA. Trimming took 6 bases from V and 7 from J; bases not matched to a gene: 9. This CDR3 has 12 amino acids. The chain's CDR3 is CSVLLQGREQYF. As DNA, the CDR3 is TGCAGCGTGCTCCTACAGGGGCGGGAGCAGTACTTC.

This clone was found a few times. CDR3 residues: CASSRTYEQYF. CDR3 nucleotide sequence: TGTGCCAGCAGCCGTACCTACGAGCAGTACTTC. V gene TRBV7-9 combines with J gene TRBJ2-7; D remains unclear. The CDR3 is made up of 11 amino acids. The V end was cut by 5 bases, the J end by 2 bases, with 4 bases between. The germline gives CDR1 SEHNR, CDR2 FQNEAQ (reference sequence).

This clone has just one count. CDR3 bases: TGTGCCACCAGCATCCCGACAGGGGCGAGCTCCTACGAGCAGTACTTC. Its protein product is CATSIPTGASSYEQYF. V gene TRBV15 combines with J gene TRBJ2-7, with 8 bases lining up with TRBD1. The junction had 8 bases not matched to a gene; V was cut back by 4 bases and J by 0 bases. Per germline, CDR1 LNHNV and CDR2 YYDKDF (reference sequence). The CDR3 length is 16 residues.

The chain combines TRBV7-2 with TRBJ2-3; D gene unclear. This CDR3 region has 14 residues. Germline CDR1 SGHTA, CDR2 FQGNSA. The germline V and J ends were trimmed by 1 base and 5 bases, with 10 bases remaining between them. The CDR3 here is CASSLGTTGDTQYF. CDR3 DNA: TGTGCCAGCAGCTTAGGAACCACTGGAGATACGCAGTATTTT.

The rearrangement uses TRBV5-1 and TRBJ1-2, with D tentatively TRBD1 (5 bases). The CDR3 runs to 13 residues. V lost 2 bases, J lost 4 bases, and 9 bases lay in between. The germline V gene encodes CDR1 SGHRS and CDR2 YFSETQ. Here the CDR3 reads CASSLGTFYGYTF. In DNA form, the CDR3 reads TGCGCCAGCAGCTTAGGGACTTTCTATGGCTACACCTTC.

The rearrangement joins TRBV5-4 to TRBJ1-2, with 8 bases fitting TRBD1. V trimming: 0 bases; J trimming: 6 bases; junction bases outside the gene matches: 4. The CDR3 sequence is 14 residues long. Germline CDR1 and CDR2: SGHNT and YYREEE (reference sequence). CDR3 nucleotide sequence: TGTGCCAGCAGCTTGGGACAGGGGTTGGATGGCTACACCTTC. Protein: CASSLGQGLDGYTF.

The chain employs TRBV2 and TRBJ1-3; D gene ambiguous. V was pared by 8 bases and J by 4 bases, with 15 bases between. This CDR3 region has 14 residues. Germline CDR1 SNHLY, CDR2 FYNNEI. CDR3 in amino acids: CASGAEGRGNTIYF. As DNA, the CDR3 is TGTGCCAGCGGAGCGGAGGGTAGGGGAAACACCATATATTTT.

The chain has TRBV19 and TRBJ1-4; possibly TRBD1 for D (6 bases). Looked up from germline, CDR1 is LNHDA and CDR2 is SQIVND (reference sequence). CDR3 length: 11 residues. V was pared by 9 bases and J by 7 bases, with 9 bases between. The chain's CDR3 is CASGQTEKLFF. For the CDR3, the DNA is TGTGCCAGCGGACAGACTGAAAAACTGTTTTTT.

The rearrangement uses TRBV9 and TRBJ2-6; TRBD2 aligns across 10 bases. Per the germline V gene, CDR1 is SGDLS and CDR2 is YYNGEE. The CDR3 extends over 18 amino acids. V lost 0 bases, J lost 3 bases, and 6 bases stayed unmatched. CDR3 nucleotide sequence: TGTGCCAGCAGCGTAGGGCTAGCGGGAGTGCGTGGGGCCAACGTCCTGACTTTC. Its translation: CASSVGLAGVRGANVLTF.

The chain uses TRBV19 and TRBJ2-3; the D is unclear. This CDR3 spans 17 amino acids. Germline V gives CDR1 LNHDA, CDR2 SQIVND (reference sequence). Trimming took 4 bases from V and 0 from J, leaving 17 bases between them. The CDR3 spells CASSRLLQATSTDTQYF. The DNA for the CDR3 is TGTGCCAGTAGTAGGCTCCTTCAAGCGACTAGCACAGATACGCAGTATTTT. Drawing the rest from reference TRBV19 and TRBJ2-3, the complete variable domain is DGGITQSPKYLFRKEGQNVTLSCEQNLNHDAMYWYRQDPGQGLRLIYYSQIVNDFQKGDIAEGYSVSREKKESFPLTVTSAQKNPTAFYLCASSRLLQATSTDTQYFGPGTRLTVL.

In this sample, this clone turned up once. This chain links TRBV7-2 with TRBJ2-7; 9 bases are shared with TRBD1. V gave up 1 base and J gave up 0 bases; unmatched junction bases: 4. The CDR3 has 16 amino acids. Germline V gene data show CDR1 as SGHTA and CDR2 as FQGNSA. CDR3 DNA sequence: TGTGCCAGCAGCTTAGATTTGGGACAGGGCTCCTACGAGCAGTACTTC. Amino acids: CASSLDLGQGSYEQYF.

This chain uses TRBV2 with TRBJ2-7; D ambiguous. Between the trimmed V and J ends, which lost 3 bases and 1 base, there was a span of 7 bases. The germline CDR1 and CDR2 sequences are SNHLY and FYNNEI. This CDR3 comprises 13 residues. CDR3 nucleotides: TGTGCCAGCAGTGATCCCGGATCCTACGAGCAGTACTTC. Protein: CASSDPGSYEQYF.

The rearrangement joins TRBV28 to TRBJ2-7, with D unresolved. This CDR3 spans 13 amino acids. The V gene lost 5 bases and the J gene lost 2 bases, with 10 bases spanning the gap. Germline values: CDR1 MDHEN, CDR2 SYDVKM. As DNA, the CDR3 is TGTGCCAGCAGTAGTGTCGTTCCCTACGAGCAGTACTTC. Protein sequence: CASSSVVPYEQYF.

The rearrangement links TRBV5-1 to TRBJ2-7; 10 bases are a match to TRBD1. Trimming took 0 bases from V and 3 from J; bases not matched to a gene: 3. Germline V lookup: CDR1 SGHRS, CDR2 YFSETQ. This CDR3 comprises 15 residues. The CDR3 is CASSLEGQGNYEQYF. CDR3 bases: TGCGCCAGCAGCTTGGAGGGACAGGGGAACTACGAGCAGTACTTC.

The chain couples TRBV10-2 to TRBJ1-5; D uncertain. The V gene's germline CDR1 is WSHSY and CDR2 SAAADI. The CDR3 is 15 residues long. V was trimmed by 5 bases and J by 0 bases, leaving 11 bases between them. CDR3 coding DNA: TGCGCCAGCAGTAGCGCTGCCGATAGCAATCAGCCCCAGCATTTT. Amino acid sequence: CASSSAADSNQPQHF.